A single T cell receptor (beta chain) is shown here with its context. The antigen remains undetermined. These data are taken from a study of cytomegalovirus exposure and HLA in healthy donors. Study details: Of some 400 genotyped donors, roughly 80% grouped in the Caucasian-associated ancestry cluster.

Study-wide findings and caveats: Earlier analysis looked at TCR beta V segments, and most were productive about 87% or about 30% of the time. High sensitivity and specificity were reportedly achieved when the classifier diagnosed cytomegalovirus status.

PCR employed 60 Vbeta and 13 Jbeta primers. In the study's own analysis: Later, tens of millions of unique TCR beta chains were counted in an analysis, and about 12 million of them were shared. Libraries were prepared by immunoSEQ multiplex PCR; TCRdb keeps only in-frame clonotypes and omits some of them. V and J calls and clone size are given by that table; D and trimming were obtained from the DNA. The sample gives over 200,000 clones, around 89% of which show up once; 1% is in the top ten. V lost 5 bases, J lost 3 bases, and 18 bases lay in between. CDR1 and CDR2 from the germline V gene are SEHNR and FQNEAQ (reference sequence). The CDR3 has 16 amino acids.

J is TRBJ2-3 and V is TRBV7-9; tentative D call: TRBD1 (7 bases). The TCR was taken from a woman under 30 in good health and CMV-seronegative. The specimen was PBMCs. CDR3 sequence reads: CASSAFGGGETDTQYF. The CDR3, as DNA: TGTGCCAGCAGCGCCTTTGGAGGGGGCGAAACAGATACGCAGTATTTT.